Below are 21 T cell receptor beta chains sequenced from a single sample in a study of T cell responses to AZD1222 COVID-19 vaccine. The data were produced by immunoSEQ multiplex PCR, yet TCRdb's version contains in-frame clones alone and is incomplete. The sample lists fewer than 75,000 clones; under 95% were seen once. The sequences come from peripheral blood, collected 28 days after the second dose of the MenACWY control vaccine. These receptors came from an adult who received the MenACWY meningococcal vaccine as a control.

The V gene is TRBV27, the J gene TRBJ1-1, with D perhaps matching TRBD1 (6 bases). The CDR3 consists of 14 residues. Trimming took 4 bases from V and 3 from J, leaving 12 bases between them. Germline loops: CDR1 MNHEY, CDR2 SMNVEV (reference sequence). This CDR3 is CASSSQGRDTEAFF. The CDR3 coding sequence is TGTGCCAGCAGTTCACAGGGCAGGGACACTGAAGCTTTCTTT.

The chain couples TRBV30 to TRBJ1-6, with 8 bases matching TRBD1. The CDR3 is 13 amino acids. V lost 5 bases and J lost 7; bases outside the gene matches: 4. Germline CDR1 is GTSNPN and CDR2 is SVGIG (reference sequence). The CDR3 loop reads CAWETGGNSPLHF. Here the CDR3 DNA reads TGTGCCTGGGAAACAGGGGGGAATTCACCCCTCCACTTT.

The gene calls are TRBV10-1 and TRBJ2-7; D uncertain. Trimming took off 0 bases at V and 5 bases at J, with 2 bases between the two ends. Germline CDR1 reads WNHNN; CDR2 reads SYGVQD (reference sequence). The CDR3 covers 11 residues. The CDR3 region has the DNA TGCGCCAGCAGTGAGTCTGACGAGCAGTACTTC. Protein sequence: CASSESDEQYF.

V is TRBV7-6 and J is TRBJ2-1; 7 positions match TRBD2. CDR1 is SGHVS, CDR2 FNYEAQ, per germline. The CDR3 has 15 residues. V was pared by 4 bases and J by 7 bases, with 10 bases of the junction left unmatched. The CDR3 reads CASSWPGPSGNEQFF. The CDR3 nucleotides are TGTGCCAGCAGCTGGCCCGGGCCTAGCGGTAATGAGCAGTTCTTC.

J is TRBJ2-3 and V is TRBV6-5; D call uncertain. The germline V gene encodes CDR1 MNHEY and CDR2 SVGAGI. The CDR3 is 14 amino acids. Trimming cost V 6 bases and J 3 bases, with 13 bases left between them. The CDR3 spells CASSLIVGTDTQYF. The CDR3 DNA follows: TGTGCCAGCAGCCTGATAGTGGGGACAGATACGCAGTATTTT.

The rearrangement uses TRBV2 and TRBJ1-5; D is unresolved. This CDR3 has 12 residues. In germline, CDR1 is SNHLY, CDR2 FYNNEI. Trimming took off 8 bases at V and 1 base at J, with 6 bases between the two ends. CDR3 amino acids: CASADSNQPQHF. The CDR3 bases are TGTGCCAGCGCTGACAGCAATCAGCCCCAGCATTTT.

The rearrangement uses TRBV9 and TRBJ1-5; possible D gene TRBD1, 5 bases. Germline V lookup: CDR1 SGDLS, CDR2 YYNGEE. Deletions cut 3 bases from V and 6 bases from J, with 16 bases between. This CDR3 has 15 amino acids. Written as DNA, the CDR3 is TGTGCCAGCAGCGAATTAGGCAGGGTGGGTCAGCCCCAGCATTTT. Protein product: CASSELGRVGQPQHF.

This chain links TRBV9 with TRBJ2-1; D gene uncertain. This CDR3 is built from 15 residues. V lost 4 bases, J lost 3 bases, and 14 bases lay in between. CDR1 is SGDLS, CDR2 YYNGEE, per germline. The CDR3 is CASSPRTADYNEQFF. The CDR3 region has the DNA TGTGCCAGCAGCCCCCGGACCGCCGACTACAATGAGCAGTTCTTC.

The V and J genes are TRBV28 and TRBJ1-4; D call uncertain. From germline, CDR1 is MDHEN and CDR2 SYDVKM. CDR3 length equals 14 residues. Trimming cost V 1 base and J 4 bases, with 7 bases left between them. CDR3 sequence (DNA): TGTGCCAGCAGTTTATATCAGTTTAATGAAAAACTGTTTTTT. It encodes CASSLYQFNEKLFF.

This clone is deemed large. The chain joins TRBV9 to TRBJ1-2; TRBD1 might be the D (5 bases). V lost 4 bases, J lost 8 bases, and 24 bases lay in between. Germline V gene lookup returns CDR1 SGDLS and CDR2 YYNGEE. The CDR3 extends over 16 amino acids. The DNA of the CDR3 is TGTGCCAGCAGCCCATACTCTCTGGGGCTTGGCGGCGGCTACACCTTC. Protein sequence: CASSPYSLGLGGGYTF.

The gene calls are TRBV12-3 or TRBV12-4 and TRBJ2-2; D uncertain. This CDR3 has 11 amino acids. The ends were cut back, 3 bases at V and 5 bases at J, with 1 base in the middle. The CDR3 DNA reads TGTGCCAGCAGTTTTACCGGGGAGCTGTTTTTT. Amino acid sequence: CASSFTGELFF.

This clone has only one observation. The chain carries TRBV29-1 and TRBJ2-1; TRBD2 matches 7 bases. From germline, CDR1 is SQVTM and CDR2 ANQGSEA. There are 12 residues in the CDR3. V trimming: 7 bases; J trimming: 8 bases; junction bases outside the gene matches: 8. CDR3 in amino acids: CSAPLAKDEQFF. In DNA, the CDR3 is TGCAGCGCCCCACTAGCGAAAGATGAGCAGTTCTTC.

V is TRBV24-1 and J is TRBJ2-5; 8 bases map to TRBD1. The V and J ends lost 4 bases and 3 bases, in that order; junction bases with no gene match: 6. Germline lookup yields CDR1 KGHDR and CDR2 SFDVKD. This CDR3 is built from 15 residues. In DNA form, the CDR3 reads TGTGCCACCAGTGAGTTGACAGGGGTAAAAGAGACCCAGTACTTC. This encodes CATSELTGVKETQYF.

This chain links TRBV28 with TRBJ2-3; a weak D match, TRBD2 (5 bases). This CDR3 is built from 15 residues. Germline-derived CDR1 and CDR2 are MDHEN and SYDVKM. V lost 1 base, J lost 6 bases, and 14 bases lay in between. In DNA form, the CDR3 reads TGTGCCAGCAGTTTATCGGCGGGCGGGCGGGATACGCAGTATTTT. Residues: CASSLSAGGRDTQYF.

V is TRBV14 and J is TRBJ1-1, with TRBD1 matching over 7 bases. The CDR3 is made up of 13 amino acids. Germline V CDR1 and CDR2: SGHDN, FVKESK. Trimming cost V 4 bases and J 5 bases; bases outside gene matches: 4. CDR3 DNA sequence: TGTGCCAGCAGCCGGACAGGCCAAACTGAAGCTTTCTTT. The encoded protein is CASSRTGQTEAFF.

This chain connects TRBV30 to TRBJ2-2; D is unresolved. The V gene's germline CDR1 is GTSNPN and CDR2 SVGIG (reference sequence). The CDR3 extends over 13 amino acids. Between the trimmed V and J ends, which lost 2 bases and 4 bases, there was a span of 8 bases. CDR3 residues: CAWSTLFTGELFF. In DNA, the CDR3 is TGTGCCTGGAGTACCTTGTTCACCGGGGAGCTGTTTTTT.

The V gene is TRBV6-5, the J gene TRBJ1-2; 7 bases match TRBD1. The CDR3 is made up of 14 amino acids. V lost 6 bases and J lost 8; bases outside the gene matches: 12. From germline, CDR1 is MNHEY and CDR2 SVGAGI. CDR3 bases: TGTGCCAGCAGCCCCCAGGGGGGTGGTGGGGGCTACACCTTC. Protein: CASSPQGGGGGYTF.

The genes are TRBV19 and TRBJ2-3; 11 bases line up with TRBD2. The junction had 20 bases not matched to a gene; V was cut back by 5 bases and J by 4 bases. This CDR3 has 20 amino acids. Germline V gives CDR1 LNHDA, CDR2 SQIVND (reference sequence). CDR3 loop: CASSPRGNNSGRAVADTQYF. DNA for the CDR3: TGTGCCAGTAGTCCACGGGGAAACAATAGCGGGAGGGCCGTCGCAGATACGCAGTATTTT.

The rearrangement joins TRBV6-4 to TRBJ1-6; 8 bases are shared with TRBD1. Germline values: CDR1 MRHNA, CDR2 SNTAGT. The CDR3 is 14 residues long. The V gene end was trimmed by 2 bases and the J gene end by 10 bases; junction bases not matched to a gene: 4. The CDR3 bases are TGTGCCAGCAGTGACACGGACAGGGCCTCACCCCTCCACTTT. It encodes CASSDTDRASPLHF.

CDR3 nucleotides: TGTGCCAGCAGCCTTGGGATGGTCCGACAGCAGACCCAGTACTTC. This sequence encodes CASSLGMVRQQTQYF. The rearrangement links TRBV28 to TRBJ2-5, with TRBD1 as a possible D gene (5 bases). Trimming cost V 6 bases and J 6 bases, with 20 bases left between them. Germline-derived CDR1 and CDR2 are MDHEN and SYDVKM. The CDR3 sequence is 15 residues long.

This rearrangement joins TRBV18 to TRBJ2-2; TRBD1 might be the D (6 bases). The V gene lost 4 bases and the J gene lost 6 bases, with 12 bases spanning the gap. Germline CDR1 is KGHSH and CDR2 is LQKENI. CDR3 size: 14 residues. The CDR3 sequence is CASSRTQGPGELFF. The CDR3 bases are TGTGCCAGCTCACGTACACAGGGTCCCGGGGAGCTGTTTTTT.